These T cell receptor beta chains were read from a single sample in a study of cytomegalovirus exposure and HLA in healthy donors. TCRdb keeps only in-frame clones here, not all; method: immunoSEQ multiplex PCR. Of fewer than 200,000 clones listed, 81% are singletons. Source material: PBMCs. These receptor sequences come from a woman under 40 in good health and CMV-seronegative. Both conserved end residues are part of each CDR3. D genes are given only for firm matches. Not all rows give a size; the values are once, few, many and, for expanded clones, a class.

abundance: .; d_gene: TRBD2; v_gene: TRBV29-1; j_gene: TRBJ2-5; CDR3aa: CSVVGTGGPGETQYF; CDR3nt: TGCAGCGTTGTCGGTACGGGAGGGCCGGGAGAGACCCAGTACTTC
abundance: .; d_gene: .; v_gene: TRBV7-8; j_gene: TRBJ2-7; CDR3aa: CASRPRASYEQYF; CDR3nt: TGTGCCAGCAGGCCGAGGGCCTCCTACGAGCAGTACTTC
abundance: once; d_gene: .; v_gene: TRBV18; j_gene: TRBJ2-2; CDR3aa: CASSPPSVAGELFF; CDR3nt: TGTGCCAGCTCACCACCCAGTGTTGCCGGGGAGCTGTTTTTT
abundance: .; d_gene: .; v_gene: TRBV28; j_gene: TRBJ2-1; CDR3aa: CASRGPRWGEFF; CDR3nt: TGTGCCAGCAGAGGACCTCGATGGGGGGAGTTCTTC
abundance: .; d_gene: .; v_gene: TRBV7-9; j_gene: TRBJ2-7; CDR3aa: CSSSPWTFLYEQYF; CDR3nt: TGTTCCAGCAGCCCATGGACATTTTTATACGAGCAGTACTTC
abundance: once; d_gene: .; v_gene: TRBV9; j_gene: TRBJ2-1; CDR3aa: CASSADFSSYNEQFF; CDR3nt: TGTGCCAGCAGCGCCGACTTTAGCTCCTACAATGAGCAGTTCTTC
abundance: .; d_gene: TRBD2; v_gene: TRBV28; j_gene: TRBJ2-1; CDR3aa: CASSLLGLAGGNEQFF; CDR3nt: TGTGCCAGCAGTTTATTAGGACTAGCGGGGGGCAATGAGCAGTTCTTC
abundance: .; d_gene: TRBD2; v_gene: TRBV7-2; j_gene: TRBJ2-7; CDR3aa: CASSAGLAAIYEQYF; CDR3nt: TGTGCCAGCAGCGCGGGACTAGCGGCGATCTACGAGCAGTACTTC
abundance: .; d_gene: TRBD2; v_gene: TRBV11-2; j_gene: TRBJ2-5; CDR3aa: CASATGLLGGETQYF; CDR3nt: TGTGCCAGCGCGACGGGACTTCTCGGGGGGGAGACCCAGTACTTC
abundance: few; d_gene: TRBD1; v_gene: TRBV4-3; j_gene: TRBJ2-2; CDR3aa: CASRPGQAVGELFF; CDR3nt: TGCGCCAGCAGGCCGGGACAGGCTGTAGGGGAGCTGTTTTTT
abundance: few; d_gene: TRBD1; v_gene: TRBV4-3; j_gene: TRBJ1-2; CDR3aa: CASSQGTGGGYTF; CDR3nt: TGCGCCAGCAGCCAAGGGACAGGGGGTGGCTACACCTTC
abundance: .; d_gene: TRBD1; v_gene: TRBV6-6; j_gene: TRBJ1-1; CDR3aa: CASSDRGGGNGEAFF; CDR3nt: TGTGCCAGCAGTGACAGGGGTGGCGGGAACGGTGAAGCTTTCTTT
abundance: .; d_gene: TRBD1; v_gene: TRBV30; j_gene: TRBJ2-2; CDR3aa: CAWSVGRDSYTGELFF; CDR3nt: TGTGCCTGGAGTGTTGGTCGGGACAGTTATACCGGGGAGCTGTTTTTT
abundance: .; d_gene: .; v_gene: TRBV6-5; j_gene: TRBJ1-3; CDR3aa: CASSYQGLSSGNTIYF; CDR3nt: TGTGCCAGCAGTTACCAGGGCTTATCCTCTGGAAACACCATATATTTT
abundance: .; d_gene: .; v_gene: TRBV29-1; j_gene: TRBJ2-2; CDR3aa: CSVEEGTRLRKLFF; CDR3nt: TGCAGCGTTGAAGAGGGCACAAGGCTCAGGAAGCTGTTTTTT
abundance: .; d_gene: .; v_gene: TRBV19; j_gene: TRBJ1-2; CDR3aa: CASSIQVQGYGYTF; CDR3nt: TGTGCCAGTAGTATACAGGTCCAGGGCTATGGCTACACCTTC
abundance: .; d_gene: TRBD1; v_gene: TRBV28; j_gene: TRBJ2-7; CDR3aa: CASSSPDRGASYEQYF; CDR3nt: TGTGCCAGCAGTTCACCCGACAGGGGTGCATCCTACGAGCAGTACTTC
abundance: .; d_gene: TRBD2; v_gene: TRBV15; j_gene: TRBJ2-4; CDR3aa: CATSPLGRLQYF; CDR3nt: TGTGCCACCAGTCCCCTCGGGAGGCTTCAGTACTTC
abundance: .; d_gene: .; v_gene: TRBV5-1; j_gene: TRBJ2-7; CDR3aa: CASSLGQVRREQYF; CDR3nt: TGCGCCAGCAGCTTGGGACAGGTCCGGAGGGAGCAGTACTTC
abundance: .; d_gene: TRBD1; v_gene: TRBV11-2; j_gene: TRBJ1-5; CDR3aa: CASSRDSLGNQPQHF; CDR3nt: TGTGCCAGCAGCAGGGACAGTCTGGGGAATCAGCCCCAGCATTTT
abundance: .; d_gene: .; v_gene: TRBV19; j_gene: TRBJ1-5; CDR3aa: CASSIRSPTSNQPQHF; CDR3nt: TGTGCCAGTAGTATTCGATCGCCTACCAGCAATCAGCCCCAGCATTTT
abundance: .; d_gene: TRBD1; v_gene: TRBV6-6; j_gene: TRBJ2-6; CDR3aa: CAAWTGGSGANGLTF; CDR3nt: TGTGCCGCATGGACAGGGGGCTCTGGGGCCAACGGCCTGACTTTC
abundance: .; d_gene: .; v_gene: TRBV19; j_gene: TRBJ2-7; CDR3aa: CASSNRDIYEQYF; CDR3nt: TGTGCCAGTAGTAACCGGGACATATACGAGCAGTACTTC
abundance: .; d_gene: .; v_gene: TRBV5-1; j_gene: TRBJ2-7; CDR3aa: CASSSPPAYEQYF; CDR3nt: TGCGCCAGCAGCTCCCCGCCAGCCTACGAGCAGTACTTC
abundance: few; d_gene: TRBD1; v_gene: TRBV30; j_gene: TRBJ1-2; CDR3aa: CAWSGQGEWGTF; CDR3nt: TGTGCCTGGTCCGGACAGGGGGAATGGGGCACCTTC
abundance: .; d_gene: .; v_gene: TRBV2; j_gene: TRBJ1-1; CDR3aa: CASNLLWGGAFF; CDR3nt: TGTGCCAGCAATTTGTTGTGGGGAGGAGCTTTCTTT
abundance: .; d_gene: TRBD1; v_gene: TRBV25-1; j_gene: TRBJ2-2; CDR3aa: CASSAPDRGLFF; CDR3nt: TGTGCCAGCAGCGCACCGGACAGGGGGCTGTTTTTT
abundance: few; d_gene: TRBD2; v_gene: TRBV15; j_gene: TRBJ2-1; CDR3aa: CATSSGGGVSGNYNEQFF; CDR3nt: TGTGCCACCAGCAGCGGGGGGGGAGTTAGCGGGAATTACAATGAGCAGTTCTTC
abundance: .; d_gene: TRBD2; v_gene: TRBV29-1; j_gene: TRBJ2-7; CDR3aa: CSVSGTSGRDYEQYF; CDR3nt: TGCAGCGTTTCCGGGACTAGCGGGAGGGACTACGAGCAGTACTTC
abundance: .; d_gene: .; v_gene: TRBV19; j_gene: TRBJ2-1; CDR3aa: CASSMIWDSPDMFF; CDR3nt: TGTGCCAGTAGTATGATATGGGACTCCCCCGACATGTTCTTC
abundance: .; d_gene: .; v_gene: TRBV5-1; j_gene: TRBJ2-3; CDR3aa: CASRRQGMGGTDTQYF; CDR3nt: TGCGCCAGCAGGCGTCAGGGGATGGGAGGCACAGATACGCAGTATTTT
abundance: few; d_gene: .; v_gene: TRBV4-1; j_gene: TRBJ1-1; CDR3aa: CASSQDWALLNTEAFF; CDR3nt: TGCGCCAGCAGCCAAGATTGGGCTTTACTGAACACTGAAGCTTTCTTT
abundance: .; d_gene: TRBD1; v_gene: TRBV6-1; j_gene: TRBJ2-2; CDR3aa: CASKGQGRPGELFF; CDR3nt: TGTGCCAGCAAAGGACAGGGAAGGCCCGGGGAGCTGTTTTTT
abundance: .; d_gene: .; v_gene: TRBV5-4; j_gene: TRBJ2-1; CDR3aa: CASNRQDSYNEQFF; CDR3nt: TGTGCCAGCAACCGACAGGACTCCTACAATGAGCAGTTCTTC
abundance: .; d_gene: .; v_gene: TRBV28; j_gene: TRBJ1-3; CDR3aa: CASSTGQGNTIYF; CDR3nt: TGTGCCAGCAGCACAGGACAGGGAAACACCATATATTTT
abundance: .; d_gene: .; v_gene: TRBV6-5; j_gene: TRBJ1-1; CDR3aa: CASSYSRGNTEAFF; CDR3nt: TGTGCCAGCAGTTACAGCAGGGGGAACACTGAAGCTTTCTTT
abundance: .; d_gene: TRBD1; v_gene: TRBV7-9; j_gene: TRBJ1-2; CDR3aa: CASSPTGDGYTF; CDR3nt: TGTGCCAGCAGCCCGACAGGGGATGGCTACACCTTC
abundance: .; d_gene: .; v_gene: TRBV27; j_gene: TRBJ1-2; CDR3aa: CASSLVRETNYGYTF; CDR3nt: TGTGCCAGCAGTTTAGTAAGGGAGACGAACTATGGCTACACCTTC
abundance: .; d_gene: .; v_gene: TRBV2; j_gene: TRBJ2-7; CDR3aa: CASSEAGSDYEQYF; CDR3nt: TGTGCCAGCAGTGAAGCCGGGAGCGACTACGAGCAGTACTTC
abundance: .; d_gene: .; v_gene: TRBV6-5; j_gene: TRBJ1-3; CDR3aa: CASDTGSPGNTIYF; CDR3nt: TGTGCCAGCGATACAGGGTCCCCTGGAAACACCATATATTTT
abundance: .; d_gene: TRBD2; v_gene: TRBV19; j_gene: TRBJ2-7; CDR3aa: CASSPWTSGTPFSEQYF; CDR3nt: TGTGCCAGTAGTCCCTGGACTAGCGGGACCCCCTTTTCCGAGCAGTACTTC
abundance: .; d_gene: .; v_gene: TRBV27; j_gene: TRBJ2-7; CDR3aa: CASSAPGTNNYEQYF; CDR3nt: TGTGCCAGCAGTGCCCCCGGGACAAATAACTACGAGCAGTACTTC
abundance: few; d_gene: .; v_gene: TRBV9; j_gene: TRBJ2-7; CDR3aa: CASSRQGGYEQYF; CDR3nt: TGTGCCAGCAGCCGGCAGGGTGGGTACGAGCAGTACTTC
abundance: .; d_gene: TRBD1; v_gene: TRBV5-1; j_gene: TRBJ1-6; CDR3aa: CASSLEERDSYSPLHF; CDR3nt: TGCGCCAGCAGCTTGGAGGAACGGGACAGTTATTCACCCCTCCACTTT
abundance: .; d_gene: .; v_gene: TRBV7-9; j_gene: TRBJ2-1; CDR3aa: CASSFPLLGDEQFF; CDR3nt: TGTGCCAGCAGCTTTCCCTTACTAGGCGATGAGCAGTTCTTC
abundance: .; d_gene: TRBD1; v_gene: TRBV27; j_gene: TRBJ1-1; CDR3aa: CASSLTGTGGTEAFF; CDR3nt: TGTGCCAGCAGTTTAACCGGGACAGGGGGCACTGAAGCTTTCTTT
abundance: .; d_gene: .; v_gene: TRBV28; j_gene: TRBJ1-5; CDR3aa: CASSLSPGRGVGNQPQHF; CDR3nt: TGTGCCAGCAGTTTATCGCCGGGGAGGGGGGTTGGCAATCAGCCCCAGCATTTT
abundance: .; d_gene: .; v_gene: TRBV29-1; j_gene: TRBJ2-1; CDR3aa: CSVAFGGPYNEQFF; CDR3nt: TGCAGCGTTGCCTTCGGGGGACCCTACAATGAGCAGTTCTTC
abundance: once; d_gene: TRBD1; v_gene: TRBV28; j_gene: TRBJ1-2; CDR3aa: CASSPTGTGNYGYTF; CDR3nt: TGTGCCAGCAGTCCCACCGGGACAGGGAACTATGGCTACACCTTC
abundance: .; d_gene: .; v_gene: TRBV5-1; j_gene: TRBJ2-3; CDR3aa: CASNPGEITDTQYF; CDR3nt: TGCGCCAGCAACCCAGGGGAGATAACAGATACGCAGTATTTT
abundance: .; d_gene: .; v_gene: TRBV2; j_gene: TRBJ2-7; CDR3aa: CASASFSRGISYEQYF; CDR3nt: TGTGCCTCAGCTAGTTTTTCCCGGGGAATTTCCTACGAGCAGTACTTC
abundance: .; d_gene: TRBD1; v_gene: TRBV27; j_gene: TRBJ2-3; CDR3aa: CASSSGQGTDTQYF; CDR3nt: TGTGCCAGCAGTTCAGGACAGGGGACAGATACGCAGTATTTT
abundance: .; d_gene: .; v_gene: TRBV29-1; j_gene: TRBJ1-5; CDR3aa: CSVSSALPGEPQHF; CDR3nt: TGCAGCGTAAGCTCGGCGCTGCCGGGGGAGCCCCAGCATTTT
abundance: few; d_gene: .; v_gene: TRBV9; j_gene: TRBJ1-1; CDR3aa: CASSARRTEGRVTEAFF; CDR3nt: TGTGCCAGCAGCGCCAGGCGGACAGAGGGTCGGGTCACTGAAGCTTTCTTT